A single sample is the source of the 15 T cell receptor beta chains below, sequenced in a study of blood T cell repertoires in COVID-19. Libraries were prepared by immunoSEQ multiplex PCR; TCRdb keeps only in-frame clonotypes and omits some of them. Of about 84,000 clones listed, approximately 80% are singletons. Specimen: peripheral blood. The receptor source for this set is a man between 65 and 79 years old with acute or convalescent COVID-19.

The V gene is TRBV11-3, the J gene TRBJ2-6, with 9 bases lining up with TRBD1. V lost 5 bases and J lost 0; bases outside the gene matches: 5. CDR1 is SGHNT and CDR2 is YENEEA in the germline V gene. CDR3 length: 17 amino acids. The CDR3 region has the DNA TGTGCCAGCAGCGGGGGACAGGGAGTCTCTGGGGCCAACGTCCTGACTTTC. Encoded protein: CASSGGQGVSGANVLTF.

This clone has only a few counts. The V gene is TRBV7-6, the J gene TRBJ1-6, with a tentative D call TRBD1 (5 bases). The germline gives CDR1 SGHVS, CDR2 FNYEAQ. This CDR3 spans 18 amino acids. The V gene lost 2 bases and the J gene lost 7 bases, with 21 bases spanning the gap. This CDR3 reads CASSLSPQGAGENSPLHF. The CDR3 nucleotides are TGTGCCAGCAGCTTAAGCCCGCAAGGGGCAGGCGAGAATTCACCCCTCCACTTT.

There are a few counts of this clone. This chain uses TRBV3-1 (or the pseudogene TRBV3-2) with TRBJ1-5; no clear D gene. CDR3 size: 15 residues. The germline gives CDR1 LGHDT, CDR2 YNNKEL (reference sequence). Trimming took off 1 base at V and 3 bases at J, with 10 bases between the two ends. In DNA form, the CDR3 reads TGTGCCAGCAGCCAAGGCACAGATAACAATCAGCCCCAGCATTTT. Protein sequence: CASSQGTDNNQPQHF.

The V gene is TRBV6-5, the J gene TRBJ1-2, with TRBD1 matching over 9 bases. V shed 7 bases, J shed 4 bases, and the junction held 10 bases outside the gene matches. The germline gives CDR1 MNHEY, CDR2 SVGAGI. CDR3 length: 15 amino acids. The CDR3 loop reads CASTVGGGQGYGYTF. The DNA of the CDR3 is TGTGCCAGCACCGTTGGGGGGGGACAGGGCTATGGCTACACCTTC.

The V and J genes are TRBV4-1 and TRBJ2-5; 9 positions match TRBD1. V shed 0 bases, J shed 5 bases, and the junction held 13 bases outside the gene matches. Per germline, CDR1 MGHRA and CDR2 YSYEKL. The CDR3 totals 18 residues. CDR3 sequence (DNA): TGCGCCAGCAGCCAAGAGGTATACAGGGGGCCTGGTTGGGAGACCCAGTACTTC. As protein: CASSQEVYRGPGWETQYF.

V and J are TRBV28 and TRBJ1-1; D uncertain. The germline CDR1 and CDR2 sequences are MDHEN and SYDVKM. V was trimmed by 6 bases and J by 1 base, leaving 15 bases between them. The CDR3 consists of 15 residues. The CDR3 region is CASSYWGDWNTEAFF. CDR3 sequence (DNA): TGTGCCAGCAGCTATTGGGGAGATTGGAACACTGAAGCTTTCTTT.

The rearrangement joins TRBV27 to TRBJ1-2; D might be TRBD1 (6 bases). The V end lost 3 bases, the J end lost 6 bases, and 14 bases lay between the germline ends. Per germline, CDR1 MNHEY and CDR2 SMNVEV (reference sequence). This CDR3 is 14 amino acids long. The CDR3 spells CASSLDSLFNGYTF. The CDR3 region has the DNA TGTGCCAGCAGTTTGGACAGTCTCTTCAATGGCTACACCTTC.

This clone was recorded only once. The chain is built from TRBV6-2 or TRBV6-3 and TRBJ1-2, with 7 bases fitting TRBD1. In germline, CDR1 is MNHEY, CDR2 SVGEGT. CDR3 length: 15 amino acids. With 2 bases clipped from V and 4 bases from J, the junction kept 7 bases outside the gene matches. The CDR3 DNA sequence: TGTGCCAGCAGTTACCCCAGCAGGGGGGTCTATGGCTACACCTTC. It translates to CASSYPSRGVYGYTF.

The CDR3 DNA reads TGCAGTGCTAGTACCCGAGGGACAGGTGAAAAACTGTTTTTT. Amino acid sequence: CSASTRGTGEKLFF. The chain carries TRBV20-1 and TRBJ1-4; TRBD1 matches 8 bases. The CDR3 has 14 amino acids. Germline V gene data show CDR1 as DFQATT and CDR2 as SNEGSKA (reference sequence). The J segment lost 7 bases and the V segment lost 3 bases, leaving 7 bases of the junction unmatched.

The chain uses TRBV9 and TRBJ1-1, with unresolved D. Germline V CDR1 and CDR2: SGDLS, YYNGEE. The germline V and J ends were trimmed by 3 bases and 1 base, with 10 bases remaining between them. This CDR3 has 14 residues. The CDR3 loop reads CASSASNRNTEAFF. The CDR3 bases are TGTGCCAGCAGCGCGAGTAACCGGAACACTGAAGCTTTCTTT.

This sequence joins TRBV7-9 and TRBJ1-2; the match to TRBD1 covers 10 bases. This CDR3 comprises 15 residues. Germline V gene lookup returns CDR1 SEHNR and CDR2 FQNEAQ (reference sequence). The trim removed 0 bases at V and 6 bases at J, leaving 4 bases unmatched. The CDR3 nucleotides are TGTGCCAGCAGCTTAGCGGCCGGGACAGGGGATGGCTACACCTTC. Translation gives CASSLAAGTGDGYTF.

V gene TRBV24-1 combines with J gene TRBJ2-2; the D gene is possibly TRBD1 (6 bases). The CDR3 length is 16 residues. Germline assignment: CDR1 KGHDR and CDR2 SFDVKD. The V gene lost 1 base and the J gene lost 7 bases, with 15 bases spanning the gap. The CDR3 sequence: CATSDLGTGSGGELFF. DNA of the CDR3: TGTGCCACCAGTGATTTAGGAACAGGGTCGGGCGGGGAGCTGTTTTTT.

CDR3: CASSLRRGLVYGYTF. The CDR3 coding sequence is TGTGCCAGCAGCTTGAGGAGGGGGCTTGTCTATGGCTACACCTTC. V usage is TRBV5-6 and J usage is TRBJ1-2; TRBD1 matches at 7 bases. The V and J ends lost 1 base and 4 bases, in that order; junction bases with no gene match: 7. This CDR3 spans 15 amino acids. Germline lookup yields CDR1 SGHDT and CDR2 YYEEEE. Drawing the rest from reference TRBV5-6 and TRBJ1-2, the complete variable domain is DAGVTQSPTHLIKTRGQQVTLRCSPKSGHDTVSWYQQALGQGPQFIFQYYEEEERQRGNFPDRFSGHQFPNYSSELNVNALLLGDSALYLCASSLRRGLVYGYTFGSGTRLTVV.

This clone was counted only a few times. The rearrangement links TRBV28 to TRBJ1-2; 7 nucleotides agree with TRBD1. The V gene's germline CDR1 is MDHEN and CDR2 SYDVKM. CDR3 length: 12 residues. CDR3 region: CAISGTEYGYTF. DNA for the CDR3: TGTGCTATCTCCGGGACAGAGTATGGCTACACCTTC.

The chain employs TRBV6-1 and TRBJ2-6, with TRBD1 matching 8 bases. This CDR3 has 20 amino acids. Trimming at V came to 3 bases and at J to 2 bases, leaving 15 bases not matched to a gene. The germline V gene has CDR1 MNHNS and CDR2 SASEGT. DNA for the CDR3: TGTGCCAGCAGTGAGCCAAGGACAGGGTGGAGTTTCCCTGGGGCCAACGTCCTGACTTTC. Translated, it gives CASSEPRTGWSFPGANVLTF.